The entry below describes one TCR beta chain. It has no known antigen specificity. No much larger clone is present one base from it, and per-base qualities are unavailable. Only healthy Caucasian donors were included. The twin cohort consisted of three pairs of female monozygotic twins, all aged about 18 to 30 years. Positive isolation kits from Invitrogen were used to isolate CD4+ and CD8+ T cell populations. This sample is part of a study of identical twins (dated by TCRdb to the mid-2010s). For the wider study: To test whether fetal clonotypes persist, the study used deep sequencing on TCR alpha and beta repertoires from monozygotic twins, unrelated adults of various ages, and cord blood. To rule out contamination, replicate twin experiments were performed at different times with different library preparation protocols. Broad study findings and their caveats: In beta out-of-frame sequences, excess twin sharing was weaker, because having fewer shared sequences lowered the signal-to-noise ratio. Invariant T cells such as MAIT and iNKT could partly confound zero-insertion analyses, though diverse VJ usage argued against this for most clonotypes. Because the same donors could not be followed over many years, the conclusions relied on cross-sectional statistical analysis. Compared with coincidental sharing between unrelated individuals, out-of-frame TCR alpha sequences shared between twins showed an excess of sequences with low generation probability. Abundant cord blood beta clonotypes carried fewer insertions; young adult naive repertoires showed a weaker similar trend, while memory repertoires showed none. Out-of-frame TCR alpha sharing in monozygotic twins was systematically underestimated by recombination models, whereas sharing between unrelated individuals was in agreement with the recombination models.

The library came from 5' RACE. Sequencing was performed on an Illumina HiSeq 2000. A universal primer binding site was added through template switching, and the final cDNA carried a unique molecular identifier so that TCR cDNA molecules could be counted accurately. First-strand cDNA for TCR alpha and beta chains was synthesized from specific primers in the conserved constant-segment region. Each cDNA library was double barcoded, with a SMART-Mk sample barcode plus Illumina barcodes, to control for contamination. TruSeq adapter sequences along with Illumina sample barcodes were introduced in two successive PCR steps. The Illumina HiSeq platform was used with custom primers to sequence TCR alpha and beta cDNA libraries. The published analysis was carried out like this. Raw reads were processed with MiGEC to extract unique molecular identifiers, and MiXCR was used to determine CDR3 positions. For each individual, recombination models were inferred using an EM algorithm with the repgenHMM and IGoR tools. The analysis of shared clonotypes was done with the tcR package in R, with sharing normalized by the product of cloneset sizes. Out-of-frame nonproductive sequences were analyzed to study raw recombination free of thymic and clonal selection effects. TCRdb ran its own pipeline on the public reads, namely fastp trimming at Q25 and MiXCR clone calling, and kept in-frame beta chains. CDR3 protein duplicates are merged, each entry listing the most common genes and DNA. The V and J calls and clone size are TCRdb's, not the authors'. The sample table records roughly 470,000 distinct CDR3 sequences; roughly an eighth of these occur just once. The ten top clones hold approximately 0.98% of the sample.

This same sample was also taken into another study, of yellow fever vaccine responses in identical twins. That second report states: According to the authors, the vaccine-induced T cell response in identical twins seemed to be partly convergent and partly specific to each individual. The study precisely tracked vaccine-responding T cell clones in identical twins.

The TCR originated in a woman aged 18 to 35 in good health. Sample: CD4+ T cells sorted from blood.

Read as DNA, the sequence is TGTGCCAGCTCACAGGTAGGGACAAGCTCCTACAATGAGCAGTTCTTC. It translates as CASSQVGTSSYNEQFF. Rearrangement joined TRBV18 to TRBJ2-1; TRBD1 is a weak D gene call, 6 bases matching. The germline V gene encodes CDR1 KGHSH and CDR2 LQKENI. V lost 4 bases and J lost 0 bases; the stretch between them is 13 bases long. The CDR3 numbers 16 residues from cysteine through phenylalanine. Only CDR3 DNA remains: 48 bases, in frame from the first base.